Below, one TCR beta chain is given with its context. The antigen remains undetermined. PCR used 60 Vbeta primers and 13 Jbeta primers. Some clones are missing from TCRdb's copy, which holds only in-frame ones; the method was immunoSEQ multiplex PCR. The sample holds about 92,000 clones, over 70% seen once. The data stem from a study of cytomegalovirus exposure and HLA in healthy donors. As for the study in general: HLA-typed donors were the source of approximately 88 million unique TCRs held in an early data release. Study-level findings and limits: The study had only CMV serostatus as immune exposure information. Rarity marked most TCR sequences, yet some public TCRs occurred in many donors.

Germline CDR1 and CDR2: MDHEN and SYDVKM. This CDR3 is built from 15 residues. The V and J ends lost 1 base and 8 bases respectively, with 15 bases between them. This clonotype originated in a girl aged 2-10 years in good health and CMV-seropositive. The chain employs TRBV28 and TRBJ1-5; D not certain. Source material: PBMCs. This CDR3 reads CASSLLAGGREPQHF. The CDR3 nucleotides read TGTGCCAGCAGTTTATTGGCGGGTGGGAGGGAGCCCCAGCATTTT.